Below, 7 T cell receptor beta chains from the same sample are listed, as sequenced in a study of T cell responses to AZD1222 COVID-19 vaccine. Data came from immunoSEQ multiplex PCR; TCRdb stores just in-frame clones and leaves some out. The sample includes 70,000 to 95,000 clones, about nine tenths of them seen just once. The sample consisted of peripheral blood, taken 28 days after the second AZD1222 dose. The receptors shown here come from an adult who received the AZD1222 COVID-19 vaccine.

The gene calls are TRBV29-1 and TRBJ2-7; 12 positions agree with TRBD2. J gave up 4 bases and V 2 bases, and 3 bases lay outside the gene matches. Germline lookup yields CDR1 SQVTM and CDR2 ANQGSEA. The length of the CDR3 is 14 residues. CDR3 sequence reads: CSVETLAGGYEQYF. In DNA form, the CDR3 reads TGCAGCGTTGAAACCCTAGCGGGAGGGTACGAGCAGTACTTC.

This clone showed up just once. The rearrangement links TRBV28 to TRBJ1-6, with 8 bases that match TRBD1. V was clipped by 3 bases and J by 10 bases; unmatched bases: 8. The length of the CDR3 is 15 residues. From germline, CDR1 is MDHEN and CDR2 SYDVKM. Here the CDR3 reads CASSLGGTGRSPLHF. CDR3 DNA sequence: TGTGCCAGCAGTTTGGGCGGGACAGGTCGATCACCCCTCCACTTT.

The gene calls are TRBV7-9 and TRBJ2-5; D gene ambiguous. The CDR3 loop spans 14 amino acids. Germline V gene data show CDR1 as SEHNR and CDR2 as FQNEAQ (reference sequence). V lost 2 bases, J lost 5 bases, and 12 bases lay in between. CDR3 bases: TGTGCCAGCAGCTTATTAGCTAGATCGGAGACCCAGTACTTC. It codes for CASSLLARSETQYF.

The chain recombines TRBV3-1 (or the pseudogene TRBV3-2) with TRBJ2-7, with TRBD2 matching over 10 bases. CDR1 is LGHDT and CDR2 is YNNKEL in the germline V gene (reference sequence). This CDR3 is built from 14 residues. J lost 3 bases, V lost 4 bases, and 3 bases had no gene match. CDR3 coding DNA: TGTGCCAGCAGCCCGAGGACTAGCGGCTACGAGCAGTACTTC. Translated, it gives CASSPRTSGYEQYF.

This rearrangement joins TRBV5-1 to TRBJ1-6, with 8 bases lining up with TRBD1. Trimming took 5 bases from V and 5 from J; bases not matched to a gene: 0. The germline CDR1 and CDR2 sequences are SGHRS and YFSETQ. The CDR3 is made up of 13 amino acids. In DNA form, the CDR3 reads TGCGCCAGCAGGGGACAGGATAATTCACCCCTCCACTTT. It translates to CASRGQDNSPLHF.

This chain joins TRBV11-2 and TRBJ1-3; a weak D match, TRBD1 (6 bases). V dropped 4 bases and J dropped 4 bases, with 14 bases sitting between them. This CDR3 region has 15 residues. Germline V gene data show CDR1 as SGHAT and CDR2 as FQNNGV. In nucleotides, the CDR3 is TGTGCCAGCAGCTCCCGTGGAGGGGGAGGAAACACCATATATTTT. Encoded protein: CASSSRGGGGNTIYF.

In regard to this clone: At one end, the junction sequence differs from germline, possibly due to a read error. The same CDR3 can be traced to other DNA sequences in this sample. The V call is TRBV19, the J call TRBJ1-1, with D possibly TRBD1 on 6 matching bases. The V gene's germline CDR1 is LNHDA and CDR2 SQIVND (reference sequence). The CDR3 spans 15 residues. The CDR3 DNA reads TGTGCCAGCAGTACTGGACAGAGCATGAACACTGAAGCTTTCTTT. It encodes CASSTGQSMNTEAFF.